This TCR beta chain was found in a study of read filtering for tumor transcriptome and immune sequencing. Overall study context: The cohort had over 16 men and some 13 women aged roughly 40 to 90, mean approximately 66 years. Study-wide results and limits: Dropping single-read clonotypes raised IR-seq and RNA-seq shared-clonotype correlation.

V gave up 2 bases and J gave up 6 bases, with 10 bases separating them. The length of the CDR3 is 14 residues. The germline V gene encodes CDR1 SNHLY and CDR2 FYNNEI. Every patient had bone marrow sampled while the disease was active. There are many counts of this clonotype. The antigen is undetermined. From about 0.4 ug of RNA, a library with molecular barcoded alpha/delta and beta/gamma adaptors was made. TCRdb used MiXCR to reprocess the reads, holding one entry per CDR3 protein. Of around 40,000 distinct CDR3 sequences listed, roughly 13% are singletons. The J gene is TRBJ2-2, the V gene TRBV2; maybe TRBD2 (5 bases). This receptor was obtained from a donor aged 40 or over with multiple myeloma. Material for sequencing was a population of CD138-negative cells sorted from bone marrow. CDR3 nucleotides: TGTGCCAGCAGTGAATGGGTGGGAGCCGGGGAGCTGTTTTTT. The encoded protein is CASSEWVGAGELFF. Filled out from reference TRBV2 and TRBJ2-2, the complete variable domain reads EPEVTQTPSHQVTQMGQEVILRCVPISNHLYFYWYRQILGQKVEFLVSFYNNEISEKSEIFDDQFSVERPDGSNFTLKIRSTKLEDSAMYFCASSEWVGAGELFFGEGSRLTVL.